A selection of T cell receptor beta chains follows, all from one sample in a study of CD4+ T cells in melanoma. Sequencing was performed with immunoSEQ multiplex PCR; in TCRdb, only in-frame clones are kept and a portion is missing. The table includes fewer than 4,500 clones, about three fifths detected once. Specimen: cells from a culture (not recorded whether cultured in vitro). The source of these receptors is a human donor with melanoma. Both conserved end residues are part of each CDR3. D genes are given only for firm matches. Size tells how often a clone was seen (once, few, many) or the class of an expanded clone, and some rows leave it out.

-	large	TRBV5-8	TRBJ1-2	10	CASKESGYTF
-	once	TRBV7-9	TRBJ2-1	13	CASSPVGGNEQFF
-	-	TRBV27	TRBJ1-1	13	CASSGGGHTEAFF
-	-	TRBV29-1	TRBJ1-2	15	CSVPPDGIYNYGYTF
-	once	TRBV28	TRBJ1-3	13	CASSFRSGNTIYF
-	-	TRBV5-1	TRBJ2-2	18	CASSLFGTGIGNTGELFF
-	-	TRBV29-1	TRBJ2-1	12	CSAGTYRAEQFF
-	-	TRBV9	TRBJ1-1	15	CASSVEPDRNTEAFF
-	-	TRBV2	TRBJ2-1	16	CASTPGTALSYNEQFF
-	-	TRBV18	TRBJ1-3	17	CASSLRSDSPFGNTIYF